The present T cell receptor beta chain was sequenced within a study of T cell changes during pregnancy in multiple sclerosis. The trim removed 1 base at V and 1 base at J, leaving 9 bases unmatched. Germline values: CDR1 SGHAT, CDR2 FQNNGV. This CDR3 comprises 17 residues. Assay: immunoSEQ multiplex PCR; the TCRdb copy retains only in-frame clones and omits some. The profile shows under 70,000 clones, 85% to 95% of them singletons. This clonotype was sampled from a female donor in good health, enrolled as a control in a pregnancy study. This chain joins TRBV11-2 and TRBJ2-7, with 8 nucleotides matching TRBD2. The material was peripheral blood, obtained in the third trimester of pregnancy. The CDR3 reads CASSLGSGSRGSYEQYF. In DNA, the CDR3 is TGTGCCAGCAGCTTAGGGAGCGGGAGTAGGGGATCCTACGAGCAGTACTTC.